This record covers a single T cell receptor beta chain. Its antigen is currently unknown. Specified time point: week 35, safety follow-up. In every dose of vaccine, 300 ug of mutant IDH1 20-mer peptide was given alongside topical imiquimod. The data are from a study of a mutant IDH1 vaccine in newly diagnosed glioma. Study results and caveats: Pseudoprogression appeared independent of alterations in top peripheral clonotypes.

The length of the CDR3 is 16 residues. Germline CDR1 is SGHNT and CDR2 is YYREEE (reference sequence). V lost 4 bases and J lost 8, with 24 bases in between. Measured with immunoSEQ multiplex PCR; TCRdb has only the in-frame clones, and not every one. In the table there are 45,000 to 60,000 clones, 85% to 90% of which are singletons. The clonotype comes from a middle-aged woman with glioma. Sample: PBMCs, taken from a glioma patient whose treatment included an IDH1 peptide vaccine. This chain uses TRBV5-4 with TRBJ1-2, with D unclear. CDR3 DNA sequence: TGTGCCAGCAGCCCCGGAGGCGGAAACCCCTTGGGAGGCTACACCTTC. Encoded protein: CASSPGGGNPLGGYTF. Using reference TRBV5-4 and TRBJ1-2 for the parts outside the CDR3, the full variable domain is ETGVTQSPTHLIKTRGQQVTLRCSSQSGHNTVSWYQQALGQGPQFIFQYYREEENGRGNFPPRFSGLQFPNYSSELNVNALELDDSALYLCASSPGGGNPLGGYTFGSGTRLTVV.